This TCR beta chain was documented in a study of cytomegalovirus exposure and HLA in healthy donors. Findings and limits, study-wide: In a later analysis, V- and J-gene trimming of beta chains associated with a DCLRE1C missense variant, replicated independently. For most TCR beta V segments, an earlier analysis put the productive rate at about 87% or about 30% of the time. Later on, analysis showed that most CMV-associated TCR beta chains appeared to be HLA-restricted.

A remark on this clone: Its antigen remains unidentified.

60 Vbeta and 13 Jbeta primers were used in PCR. Original data processing: Approximately 12 million of tens of millions of unique TCR beta chains were shared, per a later count. Using immunoSEQ multiplex PCR, the repertoire was profiled, and TCRdb retains in-frame clones only, with some absent. V and J calls and clone size follow that table, whereas D and trimming were derived from the DNA. The sample records about 190,000 clones, roughly 80% being singletons. J lost 5 bases, V lost 10 bases, and 14 bases had no gene match. The CDR3 totals 15 residues. Germline values: CDR1 ENHRY, CDR2 SYGVKD. V and J are TRBV10-3 and TRBJ2-3; TRBD2 aligns across 8 bases. This TCR came from a woman aged 25 to 45 in good health and CMV-seropositive. The sample consisted of PBMCs. In DNA, the CDR3 is TGTGCCACCACAACACCGGGAGGGCCTCAAGATACGCAGTATTTT. This encodes CATTTPGGPQDTQYF.